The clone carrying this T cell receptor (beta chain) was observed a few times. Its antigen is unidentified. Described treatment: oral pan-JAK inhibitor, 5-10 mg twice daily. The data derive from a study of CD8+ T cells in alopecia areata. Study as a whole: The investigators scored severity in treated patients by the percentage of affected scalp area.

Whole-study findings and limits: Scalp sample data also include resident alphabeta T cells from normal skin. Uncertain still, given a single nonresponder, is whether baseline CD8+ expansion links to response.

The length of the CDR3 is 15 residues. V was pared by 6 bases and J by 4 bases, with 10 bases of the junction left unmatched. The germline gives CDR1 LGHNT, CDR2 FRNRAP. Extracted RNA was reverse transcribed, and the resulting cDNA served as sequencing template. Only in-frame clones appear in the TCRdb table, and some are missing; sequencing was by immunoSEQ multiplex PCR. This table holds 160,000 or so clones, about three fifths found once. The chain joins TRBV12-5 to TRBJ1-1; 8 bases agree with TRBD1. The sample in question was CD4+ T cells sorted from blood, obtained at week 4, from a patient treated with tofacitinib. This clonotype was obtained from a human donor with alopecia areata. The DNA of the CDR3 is TGTGCTAGTGGAGACGGACAGGGTGGGGTCACTGAAGCTTTCTTT. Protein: CASGDGQGGVTEAFF.